This T cell receptor beta chain was found in a study of OX40 agonist ivuxolimab in advanced cancers. Sequenced by immunoSEQ multiplex PCR; TCRdb stores in-frame clones only, minus some. The sample records some 37,000 clones, more than 70% being singletons. This clone was recorded a few times. The receptor's source is an adult with an advanced solid tumor such as melanoma, head and neck, liver or kidney cancer. The sample here was CD4+ or CD8+ T cells sorted from blood, taken in a trial of the OX40 agonist ivuxolimab.

The CDR3 spells CASSYSGQGGEQYF. The CDR3 coding sequence is TGTGCCAGCAGTTACTCAGGACAGGGTGGCGAGCAGTACTTC. The chain joins TRBV6-5 to TRBJ2-7; 8 nucleotides line up with TRBD1. V dropped 0 bases and J dropped 6; count of bases not matched to a gene: 4. This CDR3 is built from 14 residues. Germline lookup yields CDR1 MNHEY and CDR2 SVGAGI.